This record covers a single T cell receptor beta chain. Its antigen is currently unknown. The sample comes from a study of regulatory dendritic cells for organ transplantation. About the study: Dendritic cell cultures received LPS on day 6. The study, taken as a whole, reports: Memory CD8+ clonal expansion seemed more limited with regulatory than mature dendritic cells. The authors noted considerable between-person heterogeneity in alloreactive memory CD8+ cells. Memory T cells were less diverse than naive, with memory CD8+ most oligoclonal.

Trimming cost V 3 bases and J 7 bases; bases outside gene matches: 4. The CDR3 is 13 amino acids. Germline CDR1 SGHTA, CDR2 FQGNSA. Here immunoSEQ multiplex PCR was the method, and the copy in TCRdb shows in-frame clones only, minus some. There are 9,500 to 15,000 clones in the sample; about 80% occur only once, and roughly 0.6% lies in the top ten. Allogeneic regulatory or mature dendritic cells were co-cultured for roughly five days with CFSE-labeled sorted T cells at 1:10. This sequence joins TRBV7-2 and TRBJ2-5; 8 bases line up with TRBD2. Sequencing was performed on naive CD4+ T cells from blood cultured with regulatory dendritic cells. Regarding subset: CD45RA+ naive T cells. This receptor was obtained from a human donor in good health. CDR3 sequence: CASSFGRERTQYF. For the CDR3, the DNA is TGTGCCAGCAGCTTCGGGAGGGAACGGACCCAGTACTTC.